This T cell receptor (beta chain) was recovered during a study of T cells in Graves' hyperthyroidism and ophthalmopathy. Study results and caveats: Blood also showed most of the thyroid clonotypes that were expanded above 0.001.

Details on this clonotype: Its target is not known.

V was clipped by 0 bases and J by 6 bases, with 13 bases between them. From germline, CDR1 is SGDLS and CDR2 YYNGEE. The CDR3 totals 15 residues. The diagnostic basis comprised clinical symptoms, serum thyroxine and TRAb, thyroid ultrasound and orbital computed tomography. Amplification targeted TCR beta CDR3 regions from RNA transcripts. The HTBI primer set served for first-round RT-PCR of the TCR CDR3. TCRdb independently ran MiXCR on the multiplex PCR reads; one entry per CDR3 protein. The table lists roughly 200,000 distinct CDR3 sequences, about 16% of them singletons, with about two fifths in the top ten.

The source of this sequence is a man aged 35-49 years with Graves' hyperthyroidism. Material: blood. The rearrangement links TRBV9 to TRBJ2-1; TRBD2 might be the D (5 bases). CDR3 sequence: CASSVGGSAGNEQFF. The CDR3 nucleotides read TGTGCCAGCAGCGTAGGGGGTAGCGCCGGCAATGAGCAGTTCTTC.